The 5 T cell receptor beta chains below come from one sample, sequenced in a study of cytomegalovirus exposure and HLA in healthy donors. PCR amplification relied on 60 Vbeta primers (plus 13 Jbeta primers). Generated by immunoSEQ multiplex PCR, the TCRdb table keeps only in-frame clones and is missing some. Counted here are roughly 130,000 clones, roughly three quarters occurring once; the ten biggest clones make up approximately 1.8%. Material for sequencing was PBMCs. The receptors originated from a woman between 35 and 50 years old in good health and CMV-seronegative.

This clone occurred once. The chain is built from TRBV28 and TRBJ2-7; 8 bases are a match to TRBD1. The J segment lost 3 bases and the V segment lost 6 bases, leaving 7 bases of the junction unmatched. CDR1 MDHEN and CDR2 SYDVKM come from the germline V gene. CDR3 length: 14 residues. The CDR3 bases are TGTGCCAGCAGGCCCCGGGACAGGATCTACGAGCAGTACTTC. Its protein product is CASRPRDRIYEQYF.

DNA of the CDR3: TGTGCCAGCAGCCAAGTTGGGACAATCTACGAGCAGTACTTC. Translation: CASSQVGTIYEQYF. The V gene is TRBV4-2, the J gene TRBJ2-7; D possibly corresponds to TRBD1 (6 bases). Trimming cost V 1 base and J 3 bases, with 10 bases left between them. CDR1 is LGHNA and CDR2 is YNFKEQ in the germline V gene. This CDR3 is 14 amino acids long.

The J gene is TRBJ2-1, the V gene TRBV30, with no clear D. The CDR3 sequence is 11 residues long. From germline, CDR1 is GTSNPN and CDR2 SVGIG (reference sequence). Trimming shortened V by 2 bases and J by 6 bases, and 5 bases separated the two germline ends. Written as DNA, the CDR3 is TGTGCCTGGAGTAATAGCAATGAGCAGTTCTTC. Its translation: CAWSNSNEQFF.

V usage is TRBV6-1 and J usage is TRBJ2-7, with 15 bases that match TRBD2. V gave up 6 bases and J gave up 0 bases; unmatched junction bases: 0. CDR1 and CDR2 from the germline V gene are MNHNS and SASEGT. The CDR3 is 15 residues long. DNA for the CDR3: TGTGCCAGCAGGGGACTAGCGGGGGGCTCCTACGAGCAGTACTTC. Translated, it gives CASRGLAGGSYEQYF.

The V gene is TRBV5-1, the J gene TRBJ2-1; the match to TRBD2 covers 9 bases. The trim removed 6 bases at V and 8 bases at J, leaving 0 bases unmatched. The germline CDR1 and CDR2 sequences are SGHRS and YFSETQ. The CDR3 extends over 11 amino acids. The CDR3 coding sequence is TGCGCCAGCAAGCGGGAGGATGAGCAGTTCTTC. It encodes CASKREDEQFF.